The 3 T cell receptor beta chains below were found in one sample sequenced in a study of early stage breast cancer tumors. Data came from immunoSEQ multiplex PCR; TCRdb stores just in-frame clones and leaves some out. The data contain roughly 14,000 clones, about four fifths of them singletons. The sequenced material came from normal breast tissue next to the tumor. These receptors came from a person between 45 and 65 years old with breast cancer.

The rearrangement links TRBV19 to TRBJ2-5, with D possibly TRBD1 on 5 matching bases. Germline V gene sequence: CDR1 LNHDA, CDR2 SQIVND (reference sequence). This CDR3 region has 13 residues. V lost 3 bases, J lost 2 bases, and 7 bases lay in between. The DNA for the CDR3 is TGTGCCAGTAGTATTCCAGGGCAAGAGACCCAGTACTTC. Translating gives CASSIPGQETQYF.

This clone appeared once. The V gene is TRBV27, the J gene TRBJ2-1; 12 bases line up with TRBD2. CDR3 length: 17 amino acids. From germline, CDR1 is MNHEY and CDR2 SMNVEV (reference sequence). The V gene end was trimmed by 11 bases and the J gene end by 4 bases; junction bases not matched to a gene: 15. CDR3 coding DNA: TGTGCCGCCGGAGGGCTTGGGCTAGCGGGAGGGTACAATGAGCAGTTCTTC. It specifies CAAGGLGLAGGYNEQFF.

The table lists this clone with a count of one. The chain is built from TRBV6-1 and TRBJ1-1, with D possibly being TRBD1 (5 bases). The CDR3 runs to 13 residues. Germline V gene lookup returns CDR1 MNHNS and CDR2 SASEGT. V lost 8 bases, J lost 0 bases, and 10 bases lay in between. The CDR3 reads CASADSMNTEAFF. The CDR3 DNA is TGTGCCAGCGCTGACAGCATGAACACTGAAGCTTTCTTT.